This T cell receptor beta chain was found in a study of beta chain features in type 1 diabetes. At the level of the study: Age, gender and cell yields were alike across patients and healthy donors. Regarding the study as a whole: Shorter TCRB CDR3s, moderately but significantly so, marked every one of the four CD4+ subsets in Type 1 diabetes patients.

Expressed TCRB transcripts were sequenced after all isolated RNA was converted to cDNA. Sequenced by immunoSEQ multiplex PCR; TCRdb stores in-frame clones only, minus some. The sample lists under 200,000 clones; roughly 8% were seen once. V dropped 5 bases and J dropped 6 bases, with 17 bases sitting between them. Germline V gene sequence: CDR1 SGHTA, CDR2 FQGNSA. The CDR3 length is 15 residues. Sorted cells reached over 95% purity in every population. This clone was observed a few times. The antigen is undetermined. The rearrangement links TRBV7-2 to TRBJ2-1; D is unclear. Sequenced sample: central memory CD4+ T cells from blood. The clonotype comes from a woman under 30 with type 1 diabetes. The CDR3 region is CASSPLAREANEQFF. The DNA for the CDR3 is TGTGCCAGCAGCCCCTTAGCCCGAGAAGCCAATGAGCAGTTCTTC.